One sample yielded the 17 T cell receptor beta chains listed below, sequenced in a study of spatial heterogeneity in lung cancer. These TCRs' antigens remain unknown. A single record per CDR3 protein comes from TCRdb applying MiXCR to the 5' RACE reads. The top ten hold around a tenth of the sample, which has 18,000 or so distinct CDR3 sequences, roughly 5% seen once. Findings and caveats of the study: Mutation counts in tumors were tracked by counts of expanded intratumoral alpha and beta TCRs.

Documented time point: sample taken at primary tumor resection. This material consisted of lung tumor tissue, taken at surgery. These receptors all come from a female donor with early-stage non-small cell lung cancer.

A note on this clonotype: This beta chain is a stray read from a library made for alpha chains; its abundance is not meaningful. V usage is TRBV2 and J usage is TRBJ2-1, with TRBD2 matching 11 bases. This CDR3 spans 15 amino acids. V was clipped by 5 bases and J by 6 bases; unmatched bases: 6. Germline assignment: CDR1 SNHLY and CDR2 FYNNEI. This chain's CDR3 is CASSLGLAGSNEQFF. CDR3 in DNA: TGTGCCAGCAGTCTTGGACTAGCGGGTAGCAATGAGCAGTTCTTC.

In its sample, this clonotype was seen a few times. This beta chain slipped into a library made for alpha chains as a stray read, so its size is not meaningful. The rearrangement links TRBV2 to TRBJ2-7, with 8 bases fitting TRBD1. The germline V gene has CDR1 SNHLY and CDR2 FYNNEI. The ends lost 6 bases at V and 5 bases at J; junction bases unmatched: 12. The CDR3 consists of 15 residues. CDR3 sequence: CASSEFGQGPNEQYF. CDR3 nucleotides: TGTGCCAGCAGCGAATTTGGACAGGGCCCAAACGAGCAGTACTTC.

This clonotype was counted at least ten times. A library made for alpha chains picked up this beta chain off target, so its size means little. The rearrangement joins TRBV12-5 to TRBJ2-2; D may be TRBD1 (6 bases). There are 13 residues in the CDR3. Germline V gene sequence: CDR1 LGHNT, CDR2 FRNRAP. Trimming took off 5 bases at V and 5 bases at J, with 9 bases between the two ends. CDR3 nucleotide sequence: TGTGCTAGTGGTCAACAGGGAACCGGGGAGCTGTTTTTT. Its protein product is CASGQQGTGELFF.

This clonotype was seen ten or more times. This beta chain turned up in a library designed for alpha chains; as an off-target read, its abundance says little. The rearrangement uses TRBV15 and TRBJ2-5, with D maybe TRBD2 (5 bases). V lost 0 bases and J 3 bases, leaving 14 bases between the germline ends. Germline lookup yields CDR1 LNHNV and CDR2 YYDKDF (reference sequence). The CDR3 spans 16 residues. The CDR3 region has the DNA TGTGCCACCAGCAGAGAGTTTAAGGAGGAGAAAGAGACCCAGTACTTC. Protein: CATSREFKEEKETQYF.

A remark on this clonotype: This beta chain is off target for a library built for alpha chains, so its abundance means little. The CDR3 here is CASSPLAGNEQYF. The CDR3 DNA follows: TGTGCCAGCAGCCCTCTAGCGGGAAACGAGCAGTACTTC. The rearrangement uses TRBV3-1 and TRBJ2-7; 9 positions match TRBD2. CDR3 length equals 13 residues. The J segment lost 5 bases and the V segment lost 4 bases, leaving 3 bases of the junction unmatched. The germline V gene has CDR1 LGHDT and CDR2 YNNKEL (reference sequence).

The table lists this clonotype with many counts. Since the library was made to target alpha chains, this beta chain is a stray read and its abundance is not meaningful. The CDR3 loop is CSAGRQTYGYTF. Here the CDR3 DNA reads TGCAGTGCTGGAAGGCAAACCTATGGCTACACCTTC. The chain uses TRBV20-1 and TRBJ1-2; D is undetermined. This CDR3 is built from 12 residues. V lost 5 bases, J lost 4 bases, and 11 bases lay in between. The germline CDR1 and CDR2 sequences are DFQATT and SNEGSKA (reference sequence).

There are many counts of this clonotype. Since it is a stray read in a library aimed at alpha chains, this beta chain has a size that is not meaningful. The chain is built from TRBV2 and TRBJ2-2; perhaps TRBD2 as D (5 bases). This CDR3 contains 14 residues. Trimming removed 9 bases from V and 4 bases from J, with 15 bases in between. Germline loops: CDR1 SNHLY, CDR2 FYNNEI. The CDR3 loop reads CARPPDRGTGELFF. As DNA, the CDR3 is TGTGCCAGACCCCCGGACCGGGGCACCGGGGAGCTGTTTTTT.

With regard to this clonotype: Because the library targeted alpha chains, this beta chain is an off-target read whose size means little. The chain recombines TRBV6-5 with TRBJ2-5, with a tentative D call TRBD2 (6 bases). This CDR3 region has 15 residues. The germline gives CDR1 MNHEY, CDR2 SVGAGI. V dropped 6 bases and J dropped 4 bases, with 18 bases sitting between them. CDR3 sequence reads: CASRTGGARAETQYF. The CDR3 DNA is TGTGCCAGCAGAACTGGAGGGGCCCGGGCAGAGACCCAGTACTTC.

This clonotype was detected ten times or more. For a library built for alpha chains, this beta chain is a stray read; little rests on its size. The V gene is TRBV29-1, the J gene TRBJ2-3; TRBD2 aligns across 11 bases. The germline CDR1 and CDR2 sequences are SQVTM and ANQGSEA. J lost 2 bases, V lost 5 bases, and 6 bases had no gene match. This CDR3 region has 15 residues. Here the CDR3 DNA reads TGCAGCGTTTTGGGACTAGCGGAGCTCACAGATACGCAGTATTTT. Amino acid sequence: CSVLGLAELTDTQYF.

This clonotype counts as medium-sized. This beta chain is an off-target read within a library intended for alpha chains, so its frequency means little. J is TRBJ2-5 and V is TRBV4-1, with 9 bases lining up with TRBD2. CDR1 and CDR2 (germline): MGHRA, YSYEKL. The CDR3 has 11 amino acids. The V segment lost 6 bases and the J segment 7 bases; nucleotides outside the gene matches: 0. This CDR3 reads CASRTSGTQYF. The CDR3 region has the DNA TGCGCCAGCAGGACTAGCGGGACCCAGTACTTC.

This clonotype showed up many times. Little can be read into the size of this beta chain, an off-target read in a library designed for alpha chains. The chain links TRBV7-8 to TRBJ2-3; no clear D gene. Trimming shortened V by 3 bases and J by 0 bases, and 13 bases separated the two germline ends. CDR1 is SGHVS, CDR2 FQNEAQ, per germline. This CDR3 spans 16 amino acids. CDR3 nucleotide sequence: TGTGCCAGCAGCTTCGCGTCGGGCTGGAGCACAGATACGCAGTATTTT. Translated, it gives CASSFASGWSTDTQYF.

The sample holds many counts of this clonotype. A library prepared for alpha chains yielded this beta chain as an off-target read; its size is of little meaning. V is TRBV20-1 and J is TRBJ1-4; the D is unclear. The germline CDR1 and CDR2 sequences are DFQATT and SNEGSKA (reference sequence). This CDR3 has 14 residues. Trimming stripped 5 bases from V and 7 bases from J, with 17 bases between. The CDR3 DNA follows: TGCAGTGCTGCTGATTTGGGGAGTGGTGAAAAACTGTTTTTT. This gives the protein CSAADLGSGEKLFF.

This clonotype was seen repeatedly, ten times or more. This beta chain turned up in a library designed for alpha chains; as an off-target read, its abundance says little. CDR3 sequence (DNA): TGTGCCAGCAGCTTAGATCTGCGGCGGGAGATCTCGAATGAGCAGTTCTTC. It yields the protein CASSLDLRREISNEQFF. V usage is TRBV7-9 and J usage is TRBJ2-1; 7 nucleotides agree with TRBD2. This CDR3 comprises 17 residues. CDR1 SEHNR and CDR2 FQNEAQ come from the germline V gene (reference sequence). V shed 1 base, J shed 7 bases, and the junction held 13 bases outside the gene matches.

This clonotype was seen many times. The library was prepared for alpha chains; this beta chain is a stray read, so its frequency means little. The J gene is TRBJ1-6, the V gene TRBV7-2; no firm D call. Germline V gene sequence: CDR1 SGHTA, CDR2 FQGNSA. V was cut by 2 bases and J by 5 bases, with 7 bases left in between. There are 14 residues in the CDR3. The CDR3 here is CASSLTRHNSPLHF. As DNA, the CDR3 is TGTGCCAGCAGCTTAACACGGCATAATTCACCCCTCCACTTT.

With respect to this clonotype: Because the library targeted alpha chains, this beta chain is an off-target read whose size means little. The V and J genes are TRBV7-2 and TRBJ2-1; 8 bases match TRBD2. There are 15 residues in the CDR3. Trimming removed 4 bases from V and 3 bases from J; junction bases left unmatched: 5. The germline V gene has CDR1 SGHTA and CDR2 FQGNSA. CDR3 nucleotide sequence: TGTGCCAGCAGCTCGTCCAGCGGGAGCTACAATGAGCAGTTCTTC. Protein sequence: CASSSSSGSYNEQFF.

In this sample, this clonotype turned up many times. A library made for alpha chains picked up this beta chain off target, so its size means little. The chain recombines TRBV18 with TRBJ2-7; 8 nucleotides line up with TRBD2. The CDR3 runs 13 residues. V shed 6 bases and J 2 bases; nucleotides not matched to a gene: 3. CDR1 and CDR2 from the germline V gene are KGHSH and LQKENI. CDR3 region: CASSPGLAYEQYF. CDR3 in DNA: TGTGCCAGCTCCCCGGGACTAGCCTACGAGCAGTACTTC. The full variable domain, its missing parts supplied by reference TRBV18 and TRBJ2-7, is NAGVMQNPRHLVRRRGQEARLRCSPMKGHSHVYWYRQLPEEGLKFMVYLQKENIIDESGMPKERFSAEFPKEGPSILRIQQVVRGDSAAYFCASSPGLAYEQYFGPGTRLTVT.

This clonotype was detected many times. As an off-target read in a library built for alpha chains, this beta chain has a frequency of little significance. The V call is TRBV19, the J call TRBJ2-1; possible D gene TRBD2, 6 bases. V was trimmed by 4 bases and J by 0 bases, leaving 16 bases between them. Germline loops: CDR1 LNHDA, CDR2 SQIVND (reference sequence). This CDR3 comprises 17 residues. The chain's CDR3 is CASSNPSSAGSYNEQFF. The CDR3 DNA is TGTGCCAGTAGTAACCCCTCTAGCGCTGGCTCCTACAATGAGCAGTTCTTC.